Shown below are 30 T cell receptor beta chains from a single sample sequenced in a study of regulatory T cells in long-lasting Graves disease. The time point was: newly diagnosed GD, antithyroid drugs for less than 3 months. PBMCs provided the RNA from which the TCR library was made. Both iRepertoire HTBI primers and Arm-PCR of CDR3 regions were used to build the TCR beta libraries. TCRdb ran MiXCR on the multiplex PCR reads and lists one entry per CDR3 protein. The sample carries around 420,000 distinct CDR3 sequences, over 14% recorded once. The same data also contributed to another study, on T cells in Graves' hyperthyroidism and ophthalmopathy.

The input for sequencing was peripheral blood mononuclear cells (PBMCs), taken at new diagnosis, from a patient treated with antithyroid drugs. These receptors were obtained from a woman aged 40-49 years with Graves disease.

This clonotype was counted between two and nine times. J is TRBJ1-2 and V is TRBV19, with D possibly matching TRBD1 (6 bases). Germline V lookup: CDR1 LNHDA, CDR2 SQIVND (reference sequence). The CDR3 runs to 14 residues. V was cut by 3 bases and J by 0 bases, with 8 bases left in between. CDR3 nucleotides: TGTGCCAGTAGTATCCGACAGGCTAACTATGGCTACACCTTC. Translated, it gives CASSIRQANYGYTF.

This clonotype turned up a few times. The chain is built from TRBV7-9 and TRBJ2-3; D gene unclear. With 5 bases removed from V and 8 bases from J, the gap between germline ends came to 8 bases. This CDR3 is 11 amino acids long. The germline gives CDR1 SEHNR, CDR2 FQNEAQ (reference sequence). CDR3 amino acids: CASSRLGTQYF. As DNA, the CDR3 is TGTGCCAGCAGCCGACTGGGTACGCAGTATTTT.

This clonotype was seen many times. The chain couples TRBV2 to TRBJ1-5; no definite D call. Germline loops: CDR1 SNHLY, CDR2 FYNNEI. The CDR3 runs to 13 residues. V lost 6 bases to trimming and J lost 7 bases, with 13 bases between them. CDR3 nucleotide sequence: TGTGCCAGCAGACGTACCTTTGGGCAGCCCCAGCATTTT. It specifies CASRRTFGQPQHF.

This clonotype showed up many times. CDR3 sequence (DNA): TGTGCCAGCAGCCCACTTAGGGGGGCAGGGTACGGGGAGCTGTTTTTT. This encodes CASSPLRGAGYGELFF. This sequence joins TRBV3-1 and TRBJ2-2; either TRBD1 or TRBD2 may fit D (6 bases each). In germline, CDR1 is LGHDT, CDR2 YNNKEL (reference sequence). The germline V and J ends were trimmed by 4 bases and 7 bases, with 19 bases remaining between them. This CDR3 has 16 residues.

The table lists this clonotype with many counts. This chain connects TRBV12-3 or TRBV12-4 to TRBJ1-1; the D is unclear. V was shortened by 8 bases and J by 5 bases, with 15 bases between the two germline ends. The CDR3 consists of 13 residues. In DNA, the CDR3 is TGTGCCAGCCGCCCCCCCGGGAGGACTGAAGCTTTCTTT. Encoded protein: CASRPPGRTEAFF.

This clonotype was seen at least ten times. The CDR3 loop reads CASSLGGSFADTQYF. The CDR3 coding sequence is TGTGCCAGCAGCCTGGGTGGTAGTTTTGCAGATACGCAGTATTTT. The chain joins TRBV11-2 to TRBJ2-3, with D unclear. This CDR3 has 15 amino acids. Germline V lookup: CDR1 SGHAT, CDR2 FQNNGV. V lost 5 bases to trimming and J lost 4 bases, with 16 bases between them.

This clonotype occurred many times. DNA of the CDR3: TGTGCCAGCAGTTTAGGGCAGGGATCTAATGAAAAACTGTTTTTT. It translates to CASSLGQGSNEKLFF. The V gene is TRBV28, the J gene TRBJ1-4, with a weak D call TRBD1 (5 bases). The CDR3 has 15 amino acids. V was clipped by 2 bases and J by 3 bases, with 10 bases between them. Germline CDR1 MDHEN, CDR2 SYDVKM.

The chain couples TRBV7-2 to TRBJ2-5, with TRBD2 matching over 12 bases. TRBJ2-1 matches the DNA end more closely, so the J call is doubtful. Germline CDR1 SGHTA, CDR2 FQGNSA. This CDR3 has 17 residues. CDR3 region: CASSSRTSGIIYNEQFF. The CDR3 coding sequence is TGTGCCAGCAGCTCCCGGACTAGCGGGATAATTTACAATGAGCAGTTCTTC.

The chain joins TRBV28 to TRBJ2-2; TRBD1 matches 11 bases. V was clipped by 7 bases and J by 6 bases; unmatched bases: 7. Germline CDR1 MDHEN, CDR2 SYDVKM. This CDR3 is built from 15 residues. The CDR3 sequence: CASTSPGQGAGELFF. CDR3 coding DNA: TGTGCCAGCACCTCCCCGGGACAGGGGGCCGGGGAGCTGTTTTTT.

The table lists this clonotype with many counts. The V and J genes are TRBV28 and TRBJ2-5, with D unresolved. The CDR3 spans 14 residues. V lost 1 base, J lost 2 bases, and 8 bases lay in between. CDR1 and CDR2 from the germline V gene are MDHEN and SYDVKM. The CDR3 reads CASSLLGQQETQYF. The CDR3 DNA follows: TGTGCCAGCAGTTTATTAGGCCAGCAAGAGACCCAGTACTTC.

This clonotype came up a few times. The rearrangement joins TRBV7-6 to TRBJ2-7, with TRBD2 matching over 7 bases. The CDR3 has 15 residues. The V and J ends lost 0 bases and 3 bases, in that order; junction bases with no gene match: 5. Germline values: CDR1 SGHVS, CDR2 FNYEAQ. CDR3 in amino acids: CASSLAQGLLYEQYF. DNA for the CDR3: TGTGCCAGCAGCTTAGCTCAGGGACTACTCTACGAGCAGTACTTC.

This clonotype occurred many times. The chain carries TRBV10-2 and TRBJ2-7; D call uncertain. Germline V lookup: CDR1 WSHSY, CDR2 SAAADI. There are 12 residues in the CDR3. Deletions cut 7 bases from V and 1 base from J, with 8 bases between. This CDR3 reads CASKLSSYEQYF. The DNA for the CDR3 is TGCGCCAGCAAGCTATCTTCCTACGAGCAGTACTTC.

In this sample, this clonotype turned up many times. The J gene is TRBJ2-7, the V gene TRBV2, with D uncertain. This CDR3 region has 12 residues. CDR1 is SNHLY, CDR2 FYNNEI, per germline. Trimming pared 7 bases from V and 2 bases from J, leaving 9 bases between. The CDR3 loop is CASTTLAYEQYF. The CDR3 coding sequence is TGTGCCAGCACTACCTTAGCCTACGAGCAGTACTTC.

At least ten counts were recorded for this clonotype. The CDR3 bases are TGTGCCAGCAGTGAAGTAGTGACAGGGCATGGCTACACCTTC. Translating gives CASSEVVTGHGYTF. The chain links TRBV6-1 to TRBJ1-2; TRBD1 agrees at 7 bases. The length of the CDR3 is 14 residues. Germline V CDR1 and CDR2: MNHNS, SASEGT. Trimming removed 1 base from V and 6 bases from J; junction bases left unmatched: 5.

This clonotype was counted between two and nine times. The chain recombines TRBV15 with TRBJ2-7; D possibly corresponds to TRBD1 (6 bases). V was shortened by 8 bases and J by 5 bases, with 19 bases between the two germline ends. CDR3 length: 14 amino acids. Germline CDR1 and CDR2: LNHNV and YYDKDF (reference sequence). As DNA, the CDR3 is TGTGCCACCGACAAAAGCCAGGGGTGGCACGAGCAGTACTTC. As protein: CATDKSQGWHEQYF.

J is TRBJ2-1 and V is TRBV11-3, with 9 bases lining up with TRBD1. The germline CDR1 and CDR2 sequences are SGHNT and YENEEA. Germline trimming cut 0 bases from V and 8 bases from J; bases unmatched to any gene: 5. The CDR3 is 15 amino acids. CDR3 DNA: TGTGCCAGCAGCTTAGATTTGGACAGGGGCCATGAGCAGTTCTTC. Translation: CASSLDLDRGHEQFF. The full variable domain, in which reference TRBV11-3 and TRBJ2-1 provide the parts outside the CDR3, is EAGVVQSPRYKIIEKKQPVAFWCNPISGHNTLYWYLQNLGQGPELLIRYENEEAVDDSQLPKDRFSAERLKGVDSTLKIQPAELGDSAVYLCASSLDLDRGHEQFFGPGTRLTVL.

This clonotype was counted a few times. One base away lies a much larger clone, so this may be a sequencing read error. CDR3 DNA: TGTGCCAGCAGTTACGACAGGCGGAACACTGAAGCTTTCTTT. Its protein product is CASSYDRRNTEAFF. V usage is TRBV6-1 and J usage is TRBJ1-1; D is possibly TRBD1 (6 bases). Germline V CDR1 and CDR2: MNHNS, SASEGT. V lost 5 bases, J lost 1 base, and 11 bases lay in between. This CDR3 contains 14 residues.

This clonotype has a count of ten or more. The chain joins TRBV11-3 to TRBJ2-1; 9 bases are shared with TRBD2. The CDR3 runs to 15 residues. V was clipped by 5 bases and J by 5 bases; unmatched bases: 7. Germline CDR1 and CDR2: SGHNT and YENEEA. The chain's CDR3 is CASSHRSGRNNEQFF. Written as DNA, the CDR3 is TGTGCCAGCAGCCACAGAAGCGGGAGGAACAATGAGCAGTTCTTC.

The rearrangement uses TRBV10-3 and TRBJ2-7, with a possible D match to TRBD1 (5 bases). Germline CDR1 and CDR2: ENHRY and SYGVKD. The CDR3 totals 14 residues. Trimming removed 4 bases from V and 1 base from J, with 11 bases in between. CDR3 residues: CAISAPDTSYEQYF. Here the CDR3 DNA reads TGTGCCATCAGTGCCCCGGACACATCCTACGAGCAGTACTTC.

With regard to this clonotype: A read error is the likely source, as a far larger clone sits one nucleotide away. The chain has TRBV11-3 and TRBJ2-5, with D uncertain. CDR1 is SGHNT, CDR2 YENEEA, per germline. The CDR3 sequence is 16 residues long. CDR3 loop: CASSLAGLGLYNEQCF. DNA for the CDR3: TGTGCCAGCAGCTTAGCGGGCCTTGGTCTCTACAATGAGCAGTGCTTC. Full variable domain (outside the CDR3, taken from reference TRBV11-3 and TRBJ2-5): EAGVVQSPRYKIIEKKQPVAFWCNPISGHNTLYWYLQNLGQGPELLIRYENEEAVDDSQLPKDRFSAERLKGVDSTLKIQPAELGDSAVYLCASSLAGLGLYNEQCFGPGTRLLVL.

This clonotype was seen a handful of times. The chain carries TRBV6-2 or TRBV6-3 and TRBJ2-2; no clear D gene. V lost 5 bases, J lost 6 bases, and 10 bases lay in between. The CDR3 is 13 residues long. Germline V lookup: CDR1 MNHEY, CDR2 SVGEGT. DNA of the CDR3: TGTGCCAGCAGTGAAAATGAGGCCGGGGAGCTGTTTTTT. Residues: CASSENEAGELFF.

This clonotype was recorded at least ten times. CDR3 nucleotides: TGTGCCAGCAGCTTAGGGGCTAGCGGAGTTCAGTACTTC. It is translated as CASSLGASGVQYF. The chain couples TRBV7-9 to TRBJ2-7; 7 bases align to TRBD2. CDR3 length equals 13 residues. After removal of 1 base from V and 10 bases from J, the junction contained 7 bases not matched to a gene. Germline-derived CDR1 and CDR2 are SEHNR and FQNEAQ (reference sequence).

The CDR3 nucleotides are TGCAGTGTTCCGCAAGGGGGGCGCCTTCGTGGTGAGCAGTACTTC. Its protein product is CSVPQGGRLRGEQYF. The V and J genes are TRBV20-1 and TRBJ2-7; possibly TRBD1 or TRBD2 for D (6 bases each). Trimming cost V 7 bases and J 7 bases, with 26 bases left between them. Germline V gives CDR1 DFQATT, CDR2 SNEGSKA (reference sequence). This CDR3 has 15 residues.

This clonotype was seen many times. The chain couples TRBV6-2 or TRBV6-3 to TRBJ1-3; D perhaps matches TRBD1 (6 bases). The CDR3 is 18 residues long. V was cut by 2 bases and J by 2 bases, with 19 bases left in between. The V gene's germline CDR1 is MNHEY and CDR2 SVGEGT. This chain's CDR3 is CASSYGGTSTSPGNTIYF. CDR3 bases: TGTGCCAGCAGTTACGGGGGGACAAGTACGTCCCCTGGAAACACCATATATTTT.

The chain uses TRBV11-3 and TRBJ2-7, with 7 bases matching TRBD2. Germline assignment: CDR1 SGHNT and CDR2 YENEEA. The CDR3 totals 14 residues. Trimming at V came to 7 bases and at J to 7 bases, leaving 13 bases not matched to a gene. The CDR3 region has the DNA TGTGCCAGCACCGATGGAGCGGGATCAGAGGAGCAGTACTTC. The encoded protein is CASTDGAGSEEQYF.

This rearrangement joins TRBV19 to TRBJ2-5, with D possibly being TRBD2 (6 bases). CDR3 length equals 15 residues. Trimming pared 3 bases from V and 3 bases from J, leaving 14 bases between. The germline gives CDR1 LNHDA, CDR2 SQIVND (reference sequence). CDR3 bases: TGTGCCAGTAGTATTGCGGGTAGCGGAGAAGAGACCCAGTACTTC. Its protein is CASSIAGSGEETQYF.

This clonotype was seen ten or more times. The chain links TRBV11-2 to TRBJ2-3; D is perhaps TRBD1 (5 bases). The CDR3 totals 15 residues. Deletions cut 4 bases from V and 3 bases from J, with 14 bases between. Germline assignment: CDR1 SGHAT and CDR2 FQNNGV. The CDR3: CASSSLKGKTDTQYF. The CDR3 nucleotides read TGTGCCAGCAGCTCCCTAAAGGGGAAAACAGATACGCAGTATTTT.

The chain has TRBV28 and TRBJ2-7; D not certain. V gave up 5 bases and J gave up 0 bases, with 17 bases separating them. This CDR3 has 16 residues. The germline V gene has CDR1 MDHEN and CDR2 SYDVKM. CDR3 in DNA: TGTGCCAGCAGTCAACCCTTCAGGCTCGGCTCCTACGAGCAGTACTTC. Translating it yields CASSQPFRLGSYEQYF.

CDR3 amino acids: CASSIAGTSTGELFF. The CDR3 coding sequence is TGTGCCAGCAGCATCGCCGGGACTAGCACCGGGGAGCTGTTTTTT. This chain connects TRBV7-9 to TRBJ2-2, with 8 bases that match TRBD2. Germline trimming cut 5 bases from V and 4 bases from J; bases unmatched to any gene: 6. Germline CDR1 is SEHNR and CDR2 is FQNEAQ (reference sequence). There are 15 residues in the CDR3.

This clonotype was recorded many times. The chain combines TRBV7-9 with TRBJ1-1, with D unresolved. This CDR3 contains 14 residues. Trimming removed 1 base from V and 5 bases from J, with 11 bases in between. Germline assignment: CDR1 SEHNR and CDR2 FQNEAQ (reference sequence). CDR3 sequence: CASSLDSPGTEAFF. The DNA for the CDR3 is TGTGCCAGCAGCTTAGACAGCCCTGGGACTGAAGCTTTCTTT.